The clone carrying this TCR beta chain was seen many times. Antigen: not known. This sample was taken from a study of regulatory T cells in long-lasting Graves disease. TCR beta libraries were built with iRepertoire HTBI primers and Arm-PCR of CDR3 regions. TCRdb ran MiXCR on the multiplex PCR reads and lists one entry per CDR3 protein. The data contain roughly 520,000 distinct CDR3 sequences, 9.5% to 15% of them singletons. Stated time point: newly diagnosed GD, antithyroid drugs for less than 3 months. The TCR library was made from RNA extracted from PBMCs. Study-wide points: Newly diagnosed Graves' patients had higher TCR diversity than persistent ones.

These data were also filed under a second study, of T cells in Graves' hyperthyroidism and ophthalmopathy. That report notes: Most thyroid clonotypes that were expanded above 0.001 also turned up in blood.

The TCR sequence derives from a woman aged 30 to 39 with Graves disease. The sequences come from peripheral blood mononuclear cells (PBMCs), collected at new diagnosis, from a patient treated with antithyroid drugs.

CDR3 sequence: CASGDTSSGETQYF. The DNA of the CDR3 is TGTGCTAGTGGCGACACCTCCTCGGGGGAGACCCAGTACTTC. The chain links TRBV12-5 to TRBJ2-5; D is possibly TRBD2 (5 bases). The V gene's germline CDR1 is LGHNT and CDR2 FRNRAP. This CDR3 contains 14 residues. V lost 6 bases, J lost 5 bases, and 16 bases lay in between. The full variable domain, rest sourced from reference TRBV12-5 and TRBJ2-5, is DARVTQTPRHKVTEMGQEVTMRCQPILGHNTVFWYRQTMMQGLELLAYFRNRAPLDDSGMPKDRFSAEMPDATLATLKIQPSEPRDSAVYFCASGDTSSGETQYFGPGTRLLVL.